This TCR beta chain is from a study of Graves' ophthalmopathy and Graves' hyperthyroidism. Using RNA transcripts, the TCR beta CDR3 regions were amplified. HTBI primers were employed in first-round RT-PCR, then a second-round multiplex PCR followed. TCRdb redid the calling of the multiplex PCR reads with MiXCR, one entry per CDR3 protein. The table includes about 400,000 distinct CDR3 sequences, roughly 18% detected once. In germline, CDR1 is MNHEY, CDR2 SVGEGT. The CDR3 covers 12 residues. As the starting material, 8 to 10 ml of fresh peripheral blood yielded the PBMCs. This clonotype was seen many times. A much larger clonotype is one base distant, so this may be a read error.

Input material: peripheral blood. The receptor's source is a woman between 18 and 29 years old with Graves' ophthalmopathy. The genes are TRBV6-2 or TRBV6-3 and TRBJ1-1, with a weak D call TRBD1 (6 bases). This chain's CDR3 is CASEGGNTEAFF. The DNA of the CDR3 is TGTGCTAGCGAGGGGGGGAACACTGAAGCTTTCTTT.